Below are 17 T cell receptor beta chains sequenced from a single sample in a study of CD8+CD57+ T cells in acquired aplastic anemia. Investigators profiled TCR beta VDJ and CDR3 from genomic DNA template. In TCRdb, the reads were re-called with MiXCR into one record per CDR3 protein. The sample gives a few hundred thousand distinct CDR3 sequences, approximately 60% of which show up once; about 29% is in the top ten. The sequencing input was sorted CD4+, CD8+, or CD8+CD57+ T cells (not recorded which) from PBMCs. These receptors all stem from a human donor in good health.

This clonotype was counted many times. The chain uses TRBV6-5 and TRBJ2-5; 10 positions agree with TRBD2. The V and J ends lost 6 bases and 5 bases, in that order; junction bases with no gene match: 12. The CDR3 loop spans 16 amino acids. Germline V gene sequence: CDR1 MNHEY, CDR2 SVGAGI. The CDR3 nucleotides read TGTGCCAGCAGACTGACAACGGGACTAGCGAACGAGACCCAGTACTTC. This sequence encodes CASRLTTGLANETQYF.

The chain links TRBV20-1 to TRBJ1-2; a possible D gene is TRBD1 (5 bases). Trimming pared 0 bases from V and 3 bases from J, leaving 11 bases between. The CDR3 has 14 amino acids. Looked up from germline, CDR1 is DFQATT and CDR2 is SNEGSKA (reference sequence). The CDR3 DNA reads TGCAGTGCTAGAGATGAGGGGTTGGACTATGGCTACACCTTC. As protein: CSARDEGLDYGYTF.

Remarks on this clonotype: This may be a read error: a much more frequent sequence differs by one nucleotide. The chain employs TRBV15 and TRBJ1-2; 9 bases are shared with TRBD1. From germline, CDR1 is LNHNV and CDR2 YYDKDF (reference sequence). The CDR3 length is 15 residues. With V trimmed by 2 bases and J by 7 bases, 8 bases remained unmatched. CDR3 protein: CATSRTGGASGGYTF. CDR3 sequence (DNA): TGTGCCACCAGCAGAACAGGGGGCGCGAGTGGTGGCTACACCTTC.

This chain links TRBV14 with TRBJ2-1; D is uncertain. Germline CDR1 SGHDN, CDR2 FVKESK. Trimming took 1 base from V and 0 from J, leaving 10 bases between them. There are 16 residues in the CDR3. CDR3 coding DNA: TGTGCCAGCAGCCAAGTCGCTATTAGCTCCTACAATGAGCAGTTCTTC. Encoded protein: CASSQVAISSYNEQFF.

This clonotype was counted at least ten times. The chain recombines TRBV3-1 with TRBJ1-6; no definite D call. With 0 bases removed from V and 2 bases from J, the gap between germline ends came to 11 bases. CDR3 length: 17 amino acids. Germline-derived CDR1 and CDR2 are LGHDT and YNNKEL (reference sequence). CDR3 protein: CASSQDRTGTYNSPLHF. In nucleotides, the CDR3 is TGTGCCAGCAGCCAAGACCGTACGGGTACCTATAATTCACCCCTCCACTTT. The complete variable domain, with remaining parts taken from reference TRBV3-1 and TRBJ1-6, reads DTAVSQTPKYLVTQMGNDKSIKCEQNLGHDTMYWYKQDSKKFLKIMFSYNNKELIINETVPNRFSPKSPDKAHLNLHINSLELGDSAVYFCASSQDRTGTYNSPLHFGNGTRLTVT.

This clonotype was recorded many times. The rearrangement uses TRBV24-1 and TRBJ2-1; the D is unclear. The V and J ends lost 2 bases and 0 bases respectively, with 7 bases between them. CDR1 is KGHDR and CDR2 is SFDVKD in the germline V gene. The CDR3 has 15 amino acids. The CDR3 DNA reads as TGTGCCACCAGTGATTCGTACGGCTCCTACAATGAGCAGTTCTTC. Its protein is CATSDSYGSYNEQFF.

Details on this clonotype: One end of the junction fails to match germline, which may point to a read error. CDR3 loop: CAGRRGDRAYGYTF. The CDR3 DNA follows: TGTGCCGGCAGAAGGGGGGACAGAGCTTATGGCTACACCTTC. V is TRBV7-9 and J is TRBJ1-2; 7 bases agree with TRBD1. Germline CDR1 is SEHNR and CDR2 is FQNEAQ (reference sequence). This CDR3 has 14 amino acids. The full variable domain, its missing parts supplied by reference TRBV7-9 and TRBJ1-2, is DTGVSQNPRHKITKRGQNVTFRCDPISEHNRLYWYRQTLGQGPEFLTYFQNEAQLEKSRLLSDRFSAERPKGSFSTLEIQRTEQGDSAMYLCAGRRGDRAYGYTFGSGTRLTVV.

This clonotype was found many times. The V call is TRBV5-8, the J call TRBJ2-1, with no clear D. The CDR3 contains 14 residues. Germline lookup yields CDR1 SGHTS and CDR2 YDEGEE. The V end lost 0 bases, the J end lost 4 bases, and 8 bases lay between the germline ends. CDR3 amino acids: CASSLGTPYNEQFF. The CDR3 coding sequence is TGTGCCAGCAGCTTGGGCACGCCTTACAATGAGCAGTTCTTC.

The J gene is TRBJ1-1, the V gene TRBV7-9, with D tentatively TRBD1 (5 bases). CDR1 and CDR2 from the germline V gene are SEHNR and FQNEAQ (reference sequence). Trimming pared 5 bases from V and 4 bases from J, leaving 11 bases between. This CDR3 region has 13 residues. The chain's CDR3 is CASSHYGGTEAFF. The CDR3 coding sequence is TGTGCCAGCAGCCACTATGGGGGCACTGAAGCTTTCTTT. Using reference TRBV7-9 and TRBJ1-1 for the parts outside the CDR3, the full variable domain is DTGVSQNPRHKITKRGQNVTFRCDPISEHNRLYWYRQTLGQGPEFLTYFQNEAQLEKSRLLSDRFSAERPKGSFSTLEIQRTEQGDSAMYLCASSHYGGTEAFFGQGTRLTVV.

This clonotype was counted only a few times. J is TRBJ1-6 and V is TRBV7-2; possible D gene TRBD1, 5 bases. Germline lookup yields CDR1 SGHTA and CDR2 FQGNSA. This CDR3 spans 15 amino acids. The ends were cut back, 0 bases at V and 7 bases at J, with 10 bases in the middle. The CDR3 here is CASSLAPGSNSPLHF. Written as DNA, the CDR3 is TGTGCCAGCAGCTTAGCTCCAGGGTCGAATTCACCCCTCCACTTT. Using reference TRBV7-2 and TRBJ1-6 for the parts outside the CDR3, the full variable domain is GAGVSQSPSNKVTEKGKDVELRCDPISGHTALYWYRQSLGQGLEFLIYFQGNSAPDKSGLPSDRFSAERTGGSVSTLTIQRTQQEDSAVYLCASSLAPGSNSPLHFGNGTRLTVT.

The chain is built from TRBV7-2 and TRBJ2-7, with TRBD2 as a possible D gene (7 bases). Trimming pared 7 bases from V and 3 bases from J, leaving 16 bases between. The CDR3 contains 14 residues. CDR1 and CDR2 (germline): SGHTA, FQGNSA. The CDR3 reads CASNIQGGGYEQYF. As DNA, the CDR3 is TGTGCCAGCAACATACAGGGAGGGGGCTACGAGCAGTACTTC.

This clonotype appeared a few times. This sequence joins TRBV20-1 and TRBJ2-5; tentative D call: TRBD2 (6 bases). Germline V gives CDR1 DFQATT, CDR2 SNEGSKA (reference sequence). This CDR3 region has 15 residues. The V end lost 3 bases, the J end lost 3 bases, and 17 bases lay between the germline ends. This chain's CDR3 is CSARGAGAGKETQYF. The CDR3 DNA reads as TGCAGTGCTAGGGGAGCGGGTGCGGGGAAAGAGACCCAGTACTTC.

The gene calls are TRBV5-1 and TRBJ1-3; D is ambiguous. CDR3 size: 15 residues. Trimming left V 0 bases short and J 0 bases short, with 7 bases between. The germline V gene encodes CDR1 SGHRS and CDR2 YFSETQ. The CDR3 DNA reads TGCGCCAGCAGCTTGGAAGGCCTCTCTGGAAACACCATATATTTT. Its protein is CASSLEGLSGNTIYF.

This clonotype was seen a handful of times. V and J are TRBV29-1 and TRBJ1-2; no firm D call. The V and J ends lost 4 bases and 7 bases respectively, with 16 bases between them. The CDR3 consists of 13 residues. Germline V gene sequence: CDR1 SQVTM, CDR2 ANQGSEA. CDR3 nucleotide sequence: TGCAGCGTTGCCCCGGGGTGGGCGACTGGCTACACCTTC. It is translated as CSVAPGWATGYTF.

The sample holds one count of this clonotype. The chain has TRBV15 and TRBJ2-6, with D perhaps TRBD1 or TRBD2 (6 bases each). The CDR3 spans 17 residues. Trimming removed 5 bases from V and 4 bases from J, with 18 bases in between. Germline V gene lookup returns CDR1 LNHNV and CDR2 YYDKDF (reference sequence). The CDR3 spells CATSAGGLNTGANVLTF. DNA of the CDR3: TGTGCCACCAGCGCCGGGGGCTTGAACACCGGGGCCAACGTCCTGACTTTC.

This clonotype was detected many times. CDR3 residues: CSASPHRGDNYGYTF. In nucleotides, the CDR3 is TGCAGTGCTAGTCCTCACAGGGGGGATAACTATGGCTACACCTTC. The chain links TRBV20-1 to TRBJ1-2; 8 bases line up with TRBD1. The V segment lost 3 bases and the J segment 1 base; nucleotides outside the gene matches: 7. CDR3 length equals 15 residues. From germline, CDR1 is DFQATT and CDR2 SNEGSKA (reference sequence).

Of note for this clonotype: Since a much larger clone is just one base distant, this may be a read error. V gene TRBV12-3 or TRBV12-4 combines with J gene TRBJ1-3; 7 nucleotides line up with TRBD1. The CDR3 consists of 16 residues. The CDR3 region has the DNA TGTGCCAGCAGGTCCGGGACAGAAATCTCTGGAGACACCATATATTTT. This encodes CASRSGTEISGDTIYF.